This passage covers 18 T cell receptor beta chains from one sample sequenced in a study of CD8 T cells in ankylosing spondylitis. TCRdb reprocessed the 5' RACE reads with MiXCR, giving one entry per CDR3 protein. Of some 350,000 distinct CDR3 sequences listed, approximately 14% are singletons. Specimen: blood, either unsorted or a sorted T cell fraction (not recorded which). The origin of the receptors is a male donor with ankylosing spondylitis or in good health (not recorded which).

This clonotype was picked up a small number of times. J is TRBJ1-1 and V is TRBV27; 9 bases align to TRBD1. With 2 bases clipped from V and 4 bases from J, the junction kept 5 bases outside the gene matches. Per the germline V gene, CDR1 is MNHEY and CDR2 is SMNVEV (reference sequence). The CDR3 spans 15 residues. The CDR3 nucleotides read TGTGCCAGCAGTTTAGGGACAGGGTTGAGCACTGAAGCTTTCTTT. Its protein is CASSLGTGLSTEAFF.

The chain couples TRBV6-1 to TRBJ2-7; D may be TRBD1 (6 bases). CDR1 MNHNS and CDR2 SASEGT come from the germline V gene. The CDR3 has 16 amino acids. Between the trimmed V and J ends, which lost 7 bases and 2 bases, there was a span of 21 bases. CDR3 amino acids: CASTEIYPGAAYEQYF. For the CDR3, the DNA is TGTGCCAGCACAGAAATTTATCCAGGGGCGGCCTACGAGCAGTACTTC.

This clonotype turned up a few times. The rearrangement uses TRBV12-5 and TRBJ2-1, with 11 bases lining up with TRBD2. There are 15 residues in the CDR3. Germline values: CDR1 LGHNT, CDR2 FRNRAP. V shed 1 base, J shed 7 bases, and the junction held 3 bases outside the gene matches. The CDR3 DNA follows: TGTGCTAGTGGTTTGGAGGGACTAGCGGTAAATGAGCAGTTCTTC. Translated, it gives CASGLEGLAVNEQFF.

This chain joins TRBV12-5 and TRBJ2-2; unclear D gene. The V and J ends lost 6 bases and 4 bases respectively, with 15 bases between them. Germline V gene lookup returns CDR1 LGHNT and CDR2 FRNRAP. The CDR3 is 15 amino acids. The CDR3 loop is CASGSGPRSTGELFF. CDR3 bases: TGTGCTAGTGGCTCCGGCCCGCGTAGCACCGGGGAGCTGTTTTTT. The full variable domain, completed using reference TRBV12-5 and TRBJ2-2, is DARVTQTPRHKVTEMGQEVTMRCQPILGHNTVFWYRQTMMQGLELLAYFRNRAPLDDSGMPKDRFSAEMPDATLATLKIQPSEPRDSAVYFCASGSGPRSTGELFFGEGSRLTVL.

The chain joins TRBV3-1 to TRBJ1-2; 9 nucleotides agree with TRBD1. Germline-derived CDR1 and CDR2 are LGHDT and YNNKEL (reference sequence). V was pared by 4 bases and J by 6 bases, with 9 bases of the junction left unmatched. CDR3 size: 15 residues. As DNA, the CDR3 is TGTGCCAGCAGCCGCATAACAGGGGGCCGGGATGGCTACACCTTC. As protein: CASSRITGGRDGYTF.

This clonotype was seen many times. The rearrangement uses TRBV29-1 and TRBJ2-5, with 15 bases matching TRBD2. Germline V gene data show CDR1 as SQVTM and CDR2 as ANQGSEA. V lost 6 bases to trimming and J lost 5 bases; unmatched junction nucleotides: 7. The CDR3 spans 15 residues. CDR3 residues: CSVGTSGRIGETQYF. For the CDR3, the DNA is TGCAGCGTGGGGACTAGCGGGAGGATAGGGGAGACCCAGTACTTC.

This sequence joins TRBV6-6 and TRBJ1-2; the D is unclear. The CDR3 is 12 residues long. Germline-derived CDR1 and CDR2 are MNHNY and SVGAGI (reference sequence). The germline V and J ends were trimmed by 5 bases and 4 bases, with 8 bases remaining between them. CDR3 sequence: CASSISFYGYTF. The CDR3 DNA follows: TGTGCCAGCAGTATCAGCTTCTATGGCTACACCTTC.

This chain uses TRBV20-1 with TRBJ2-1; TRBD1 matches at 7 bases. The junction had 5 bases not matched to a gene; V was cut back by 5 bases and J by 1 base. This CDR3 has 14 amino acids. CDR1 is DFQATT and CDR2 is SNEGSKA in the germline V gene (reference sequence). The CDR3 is CSAQDRSSYNEQFF. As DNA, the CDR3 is TGCAGTGCTCAGGACAGGTCTTCCTACAATGAGCAGTTCTTC.

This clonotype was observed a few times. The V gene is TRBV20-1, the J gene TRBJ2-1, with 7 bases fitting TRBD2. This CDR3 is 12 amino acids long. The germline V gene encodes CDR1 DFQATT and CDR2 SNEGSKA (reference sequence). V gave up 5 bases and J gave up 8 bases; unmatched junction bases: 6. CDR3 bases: TGCAGTGCTGGAGGCGGGAGCGATGAGCAGTTCTTC. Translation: CSAGGGSDEQFF.

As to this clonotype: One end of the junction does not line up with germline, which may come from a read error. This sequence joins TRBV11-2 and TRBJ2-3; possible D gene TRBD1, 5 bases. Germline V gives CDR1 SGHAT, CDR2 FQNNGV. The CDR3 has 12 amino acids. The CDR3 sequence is CASSLDRDRQYF. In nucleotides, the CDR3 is TGTGCCAGCAGCTTAGACAGGGATAGGCAGTATTTT.

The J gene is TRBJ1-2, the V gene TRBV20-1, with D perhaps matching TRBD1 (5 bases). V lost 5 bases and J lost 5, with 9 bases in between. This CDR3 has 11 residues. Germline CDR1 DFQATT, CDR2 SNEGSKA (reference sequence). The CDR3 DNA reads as TGCAGTGCTCAGGGAGGGTATGGCTACACCTTC. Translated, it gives CSAQGGYGYTF.

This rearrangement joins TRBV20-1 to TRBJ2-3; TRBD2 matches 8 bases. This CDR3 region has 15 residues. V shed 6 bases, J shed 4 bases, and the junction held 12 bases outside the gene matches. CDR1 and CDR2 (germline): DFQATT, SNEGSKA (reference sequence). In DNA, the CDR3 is TGCAGTGCACCCTCCCTGCGGGGGGTGGCAGATACGCAGTATTTT. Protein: CSAPSLRGVADTQYF.

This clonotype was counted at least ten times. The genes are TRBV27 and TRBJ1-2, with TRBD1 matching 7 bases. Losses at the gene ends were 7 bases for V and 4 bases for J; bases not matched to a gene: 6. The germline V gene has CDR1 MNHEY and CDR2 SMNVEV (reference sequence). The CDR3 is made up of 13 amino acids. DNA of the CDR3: TGTGCCAGCACTTTCAACAGGGGCTATGGCTACACCTTC. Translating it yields CASTFNRGYGYTF.

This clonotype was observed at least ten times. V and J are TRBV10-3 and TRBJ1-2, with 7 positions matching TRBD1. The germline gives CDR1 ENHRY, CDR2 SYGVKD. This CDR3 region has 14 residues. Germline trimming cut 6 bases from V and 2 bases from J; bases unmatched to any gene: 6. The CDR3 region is CAISRQGSNYGYTF. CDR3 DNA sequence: TGTGCCATCAGCCGACAGGGATCGAACTATGGCTACACCTTC.

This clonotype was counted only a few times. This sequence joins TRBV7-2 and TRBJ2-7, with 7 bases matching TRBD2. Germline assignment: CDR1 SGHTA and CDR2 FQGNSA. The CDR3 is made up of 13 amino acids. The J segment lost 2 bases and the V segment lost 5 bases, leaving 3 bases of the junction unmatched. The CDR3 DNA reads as TGTGCCAGCAGCAGGGGACTACCCTACGAGCAGTACTTC. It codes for CASSRGLPYEQYF.

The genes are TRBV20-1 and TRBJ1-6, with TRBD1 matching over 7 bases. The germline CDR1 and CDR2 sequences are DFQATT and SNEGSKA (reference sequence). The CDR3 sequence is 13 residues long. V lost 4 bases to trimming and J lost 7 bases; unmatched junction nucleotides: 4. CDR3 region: CSAKETGNSPLHF. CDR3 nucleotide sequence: TGCAGTGCTAAAGAGACAGGGAATTCACCCCTCCACTTT.

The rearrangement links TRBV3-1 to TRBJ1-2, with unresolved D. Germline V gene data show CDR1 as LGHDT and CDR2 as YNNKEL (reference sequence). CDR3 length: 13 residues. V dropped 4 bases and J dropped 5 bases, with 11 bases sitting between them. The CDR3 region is CASSPEIGYGYTF. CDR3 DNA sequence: TGTGCCAGCAGCCCCGAGATAGGGTATGGCTACACCTTC. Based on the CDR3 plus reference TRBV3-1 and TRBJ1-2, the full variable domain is DTAVSQTPKYLVTQMGNDKSIKCEQNLGHDTMYWYKQDSKKFLKIMFSYNNKELIINETVPNRFSPKSPDKAHLNLHINSLELGDSAVYFCASSPEIGYGYTFGSGTRLTVV.

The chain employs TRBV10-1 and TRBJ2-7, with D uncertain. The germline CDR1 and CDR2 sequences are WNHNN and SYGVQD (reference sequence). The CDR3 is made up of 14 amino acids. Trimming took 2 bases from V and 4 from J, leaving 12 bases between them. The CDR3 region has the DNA TGCGCCAGCAGTGAGAGAATGGGAATTTACGAGCAGTACTTC. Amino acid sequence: CASSERMGIYEQYF.